The 9 T cell receptor beta chains listed next were all sequenced from one sample in a study of cytomegalovirus exposure and HLA in healthy donors. It was with 60 Vbeta and 13 Jbeta primers that the PCR ran. Repertoires were generated with immunoSEQ multiplex PCR, while TCRdb's copy carries only in-frame clones and drops some. The table shows more than 95,000 clones, with 12% to 15% occurring only once. Sequencing input: PBMCs. Receptor source: a female donor in good health and CMV-seronegative.

The table lists this clone with a few counts. V gene TRBV28 combines with J gene TRBJ1-4; D is perhaps TRBD1 (5 bases). Trimming shortened V by 7 bases and J by 2 bases, and 11 bases separated the two germline ends. Per the germline V gene, CDR1 is MDHEN and CDR2 is SYDVKM. The CDR3 is 14 amino acids. The CDR3 DNA sequence: TGTGCCAGCACCGGATACAGGACTAATGAAAAACTGTTTTTT. This codes for CASTGYRTNEKLFF.

This chain uses TRBV29-1 with TRBJ2-4, with 7 bases that match TRBD2. CDR3 length: 14 residues. V lost 4 bases and J lost 3; bases outside the gene matches: 6. Germline CDR1 SQVTM, CDR2 ANQGSEA. The CDR3 loop is CSVVGSGGKNIQYF. The CDR3 DNA reads TGCAGCGTTGTAGGGTCGGGGGGCAAAAACATTCAGTACTTC.

The sample holds a few counts of this clone. The chain links TRBV9 to TRBJ1-4, with D uncertain. The CDR3 has 16 amino acids. Trimming shortened V by 3 bases and J by 6 bases, and 18 bases separated the two germline ends. Germline CDR1 and CDR2: SGDLS and YYNGEE. CDR3 residues: CASSASLTGFDEKLFF. CDR3 sequence (DNA): TGTGCCAGCAGCGCTTCGCTGACGGGATTCGATGAAAAACTGTTTTTT.

J is TRBJ2-3 and V is TRBV7-6, with 11 bases identical to TRBD2. The CDR3 consists of 16 residues. The V segment lost 3 bases and the J segment 2 bases; nucleotides outside the gene matches: 4. The V gene's germline CDR1 is SGHVS and CDR2 FNYEAQ. In DNA form, the CDR3 reads TGTGCCAGCAGCTTTGGGACTAGCGGACACACAGATACGCAGTATTTT. Its protein is CASSFGTSGHTDTQYF. Supplemented by reference TRBV7-6 and TRBJ2-3, the full variable domain reads GAGVSQSPRYKVTKRGQDVALRCDPISGHVSLYWYRQALGQGPEFLTYFNYEAQQDKSGLPNDRFSAERPEGSISTLTIQRTEQRDSAMYRCASSFGTSGHTDTQYFGPGTRLTVL.

The rearrangement links TRBV5-1 to TRBJ1-1; D may be TRBD1 (6 bases). V was shortened by 0 bases and J by 1 base, with 10 bases between the two germline ends. The CDR3 sequence is 15 residues long. CDR1 is SGHRS and CDR2 is YFSETQ in the germline V gene. The CDR3 nucleotides are TGCGCCAGCAGCTTGGGAACAGGGTCGAACACTGAAGCTTTCTTT. Protein sequence: CASSLGTGSNTEAFF.

This clone occurred a few times. The chain uses TRBV28 and TRBJ2-2; TRBD2 is a possible D gene (5 bases). The ends were cut back, 10 bases at V and 0 bases at J, with 12 bases in the middle. The CDR3 loop spans 14 amino acids. Germline V CDR1 and CDR2: MDHEN, SYDVKM. The CDR3 sequence: CATGVPANTGELFF. CDR3 nucleotides: TGTGCCACCGGGGTCCCCGCGAACACCGGGGAGCTGTTTTTT.

The V and J genes are TRBV28 and TRBJ1-5, with D possibly being TRBD1 (5 bases). The V gene's germline CDR1 is MDHEN and CDR2 SYDVKM. Deletions cut 2 bases from V and 3 bases from J, with 11 bases between. CDR3 size: 15 residues. CDR3 residues: CASSLVTGNNQPQHF. CDR3 nucleotides: TGTGCCAGCAGTTTAGTCACAGGCAACAATCAGCCCCAGCATTTT.

The rearrangement uses TRBV4-1 and TRBJ2-1; TRBD2 aligns across 12 bases. After removal of 2 bases from V and 2 bases from J, the junction contained 1 base not matched to a gene. CDR1 is MGHRA, CDR2 YSYEKL, per germline. This CDR3 contains 16 residues. The CDR3 DNA is TGCGCCAGCAGCCAACTAGCGGGAGGGCCCTACAATGAGCAGTTCTTC. This encodes CASSQLAGGPYNEQFF.

V is TRBV4-3 and J is TRBJ2-3, with 8 bases matching TRBD2. Germline CDR1 reads LGHNA; CDR2 reads YSLEER. The CDR3 covers 17 residues. Unmatched junction bases numbered 7, after V lost 0 bases and J lost 2 bases. The CDR3 reads CASSQDLAGSITDTQYF. The CDR3 DNA is TGCGCCAGCAGCCAAGATCTAGCGGGTTCCATCACAGATACGCAGTATTTT.